A selection of T cell receptor beta chains follows, all from one sample in a study of blood T cell repertoires in COVID-19. Assay used: immunoSEQ multiplex PCR; TCRdb lists only in-frame clones, some missing. This sample has approximately 98,000 clones, with 88% found just once. The sequencing sample was made of peripheral blood. These receptors came from a human donor in a cohort sampled during active COVID-19. Both conserved end residues are part of each CDR3. D genes are given only for firm matches. Size values are once, few and many counts, or a class for expanded clones, and some rows have none.

v_gene	d_gene	abundance	j_gene	CDR3aa	CDR3nt
TRBV4-1	NA	NA	TRBJ2-7	CASSPQGYEQYF	TGCGCCAGCAGCCCCCAGGGTTACGAGCAGTACTTC
TRBV11-2	TRBD1	NA	TRBJ2-2	CASSSDRVGPGELFF	TGTGCCAGCAGCTCAGACAGGGTGGGTCCCGGGGAGCTGTTTTTT
TRBV9	NA	NA	TRBJ2-3	CASSVVGRGTDTQYF	TGTGCCAGCAGCGTAGTGGGCAGGGGCACAGATACGCAGTATTTT
TRBV6-1	NA	NA	TRBJ2-3	CASSESRADTQYF	TGTGCCAGCAGTGAATCACGGGCAGATACGCAGTATTTT
TRBV29-1	NA	NA	TRBJ2-3	CSVQGRATAASTDTQYF	TGCAGCGTTCAGGGCAGGGCAACGGCAGCGAGCACAGATACGCAGTATTTT
TRBV19	NA	NA	TRBJ2-4	CASSRGTPGNIQYF	TGTGCCAGTAGTCGGGGGACCCCGGGAAACATTCAGTACTTC
TRBV7-9	NA	NA	TRBJ2-1	CASSSGFNEQFF	TGTGCCAGCAGCTCGGGGTTCAATGAGCAGTTCTTC
TRBV3-1/TRBV3-2	TRBD1	NA	TRBJ1-1	CASSFGTARDGEAFF	TGTGCCAGCAGCTTCGGGACAGCCCGCGACGGTGAAGCTTTCTTT
TRBV11-2	NA	NA	TRBJ1-2	CASSLTGNAYTF	TGTGCCAGCAGTCTGACGGGGAACGCCTACACCTTC
TRBV5-1	NA	NA	TRBJ2-1	CASSLGQGINEQFF	TGCGCCAGCAGCTTGGGCCAGGGTATCAATGAGCAGTTCTTC
TRBV27	NA	NA	TRBJ2-3	CASSLLRKTDTQYF	TGTGCCAGCAGTTTACTGCGGAAGACAGATACGCAGTATTTT
TRBV6-2/TRBV6-3	TRBD1	NA	TRBJ1-1	CASSSTPDRGGTEAFF	TGTGCCAGCAGTTCGACCCCGGACAGGGGAGGTACTGAAGCTTTCTTT
TRBV4-1	TRBD1	NA	TRBJ2-7	CASSQTRDRATPSYEQYF	TGCGCCAGCAGCCAAACGAGGGACAGGGCCACCCCTTCCTACGAGCAGTACTTC
TRBV19	TRBD1	NA	TRBJ1-1	CASSPIDRDTEAFF	TGTGCCAGTAGCCCCATTGACAGGGACACTGAAGCTTTCTTT
TRBV3-1/TRBV3-2	TRBD2	NA	TRBJ2-1	CASSQRGSSYNEQFF	TGTGCCAGCAGCCAGCGGGGGAGCTCCTACAATGAGCAGTTCTTC
TRBV3-1/TRBV3-2	NA	NA	TRBJ2-3	CASSLQSFAADTQYF	TGTGCCAGCAGCCTCCAATCGTTCGCGGCGGATACGCAGTATTTT
TRBV5-1	TRBD2	few	TRBJ2-2	CASSGLAVNTGELFF	TGCGCCAGCTCCGGACTAGCGGTGAACACCGGGGAGCTGTTTTTT
TRBV9	NA	NA	TRBJ2-3	CASSVASGITDTQYF	TGTGCCAGCAGCGTAGCTTCCGGGATCACAGATACGCAGTATTTT
TRBV9	TRBD1	NA	TRBJ2-5	CASSARTGGYRETQYF	TGTGCCAGCAGCGCAAGGACAGGGGGTTATCGAGAGACCCAGTACTTC
TRBV5-4	TRBD1	NA	TRBJ2-7	CASSLLGDSRYEQYF	TGTGCCAGCAGCTTGTTAGGGGACAGCCGCTACGAGCAGTACTTC
TRBV5-5	NA	NA	TRBJ1-2	CASSPSEDQGPYTF	TGTGCCAGCAGCCCCAGTGAGGATCAGGGGCCTTACACCTTC
TRBV9	NA	NA	TRBJ1-1	CASSVGVQDTEAFF	TGTGCCAGCAGCGTAGGCGTACAGGACACTGAAGCTTTCTTT
TRBV4-1	TRBD1	NA	TRBJ1-1	CASSRGQENTEAFF	TGCGCCAGCAGCCGGGGACAGGAGAACACTGAAGCTTTCTTT
TRBV11-2	TRBD1	once	TRBJ2-1	CASSLIPGTGSNEQFF	TGTGCCAGCAGCCTAATACCCGGGACAGGATCCAATGAGCAGTTCTTC
TRBV6-4	TRBD1	NA	TRBJ2-3	CASSDSPGTAIDTQYF	TGTGCCAGCAGTGACTCCCCCGGGACAGCAATAGATACGCAGTATTTT
TRBV7-2	TRBD2	NA	TRBJ2-5	CASSFGLAVQETQYF	TGTGCCAGCAGCTTCGGACTAGCGGTCCAAGAGACCCAGTACTTC
TRBV28	TRBD2	NA	TRBJ2-5	CASSSRLPAGGEETQYF	TGTGCCAGCAGTTCACGACTTCCAGCGGGGGGTGAAGAGACCCAGTACTTC
TRBV12-2	NA	NA	TRBJ1-6	CASRYHRGTNSPLHF	TGTGCAAGTCGCTATCATAGGGGAACCAATTCACCCCTCCACTTT
TRBV10-1	NA	NA	TRBJ2-5	CASSGNIGETQYF	TGCGCCAGCAGCGGGAACATCGGAGAGACCCAGTACTTC
TRBV27	NA	NA	TRBJ2-7	CASSLGSMYEQYF	TGTGCCAGCAGTTTAGGCTCGATGTACGAGCAGTACTTC
TRBV23-1	NA	NA	TRBJ2-7	CASSLHPRGRVHEQYF	TGCGCCAGCAGTCTCCACCCCAGGGGCAGGGTCCACGAGCAGTACTTC
TRBV19	NA	NA	TRBJ2-1	CATGWSEQFF	TGTGCCACTGGGTGGAGTGAGCAGTTCTTC
TRBV5-6	TRBD2	NA	TRBJ2-3	CASSPRTSGVTDTQYF	TGTGCCAGCAGCCCAAGGACTAGCGGGGTCACAGATACGCAGTATTTT
TRBV7-9	NA	few	TRBJ1-2	CASSGWGEGYTF	TGTGCCAGCAGCGGCTGGGGGGAGGGCTACACCTTC
TRBV14	TRBD1	NA	TRBJ2-1	CASSPRDRGGDEQFF	TGTGCCAGCAGCCCACGGGACAGGGGTGGCGATGAGCAGTTCTTC
TRBV5-1	TRBD2	NA	TRBJ2-3	CASSGGGAALDTQYF	TGCGCCAGCTCCGGCGGGGGGGCGGCGTTAGATACGCAGTATTTT
TRBV5-1	NA	NA	TRBJ1-3	CASSGSEGDTIYF	TGCGCCAGCAGCGGTTCCGAGGGAGACACCATATATTTT
TRBV6-4	NA	NA	TRBJ2-1	CASSDSSSDSYNEQFF	TGTGCCAGCAGTGACTCGTCCTCTGACTCTTACAATGAGCAGTTCTTC
TRBV19	TRBD1	NA	TRBJ1-2	CASSPDDRALLGYTF	TGTGCCAGTAGTCCCGACGACAGGGCCCTCTTAGGCTACACCTTC
TRBV28	TRBD2	NA	TRBJ2-2	CATVGAGDFGGELFF	TGTGCCACTGTTGGGGCGGGGGATTTCGGCGGGGAGCTGTTTTTT
TRBV4-1	TRBD2	NA	TRBJ2-7	CASSLEYGTSGTYEQYF	TGCGCCAGCAGTCTTGAATACGGGACTAGCGGAACCTACGAGCAGTACTTC
TRBV6-5	TRBD1	NA	TRBJ1-6	CASSYYTGVNSPLHF	TGTGCCAGCAGTTATTACACAGGGGTAAATTCACCCCTCCACTTT
TRBV5-1	TRBD2	NA	TRBJ2-7	CASSTIAGATYEQYF	TGCGCCAGCAGCACAATAGCGGGGGCGACCTACGAGCAGTACTTC
TRBV5-1	NA	NA	TRBJ1-3	CASSLELPGTPRSGNTIYF	TGCGCCAGCAGCTTGGAATTGCCCGGGACTCCGCGCTCTGGAAACACCATATATTTT
TRBV6-5	NA	NA	TRBJ1-1	CASRATVMNTEAFF	TGTGCCAGCAGGGCGACAGTCATGAACACTGAAGCTTTCTTT
TRBV14	NA	NA	TRBJ2-7	CASSQEPGGEQYF	TGTGCCAGCAGCCAGGAGCCCGGGGGCGAGCAGTACTTC
TRBV5-1	NA	NA	TRBJ2-1	CASSLAFQDNEQFF	TGCGCCAGCAGCTTGGCATTTCAGGACAATGAGCAGTTCTTC
TRBV6-5	TRBD2	NA	TRBJ2-3	CASGRATDTQYF	TGTGCCAGCGGGAGGGCCACAGATACGCAGTATTTT
TRBV4-1	NA	NA	TRBJ2-7	CASSRAPTGSNEQYF	TGCGCCAGCAGCCGTGCGCCGACAGGCAGCAACGAGCAGTACTTC
TRBV28	TRBD1	NA	TRBJ1-1	CASRLLTGTNTEAFF	TGTGCCAGCAGGCTGTTGACAGGGACGAACACTGAAGCTTTCTTT
TRBV20-1	NA	NA	TRBJ2-1	CSASSVNEQFF	TGCAGTGCTAGTTCAGTTAATGAGCAGTTCTTC
TRBV28	NA	NA	TRBJ2-7	CASSFIQNYEQYF	TGTGCCAGCAGTTTCATTCAGAACTACGAGCAGTACTTC
TRBV6-5	NA	NA	TRBJ1-1	CASAGLSEAFF	TGTGCCAGCGCAGGGTTATCTGAAGCTTTCTTT
TRBV18	NA	NA	TRBJ1-3	CASSPARNGNTIYF	TGTGCCAGCTCACCAGCGAGGAATGGAAACACCATATATTTT